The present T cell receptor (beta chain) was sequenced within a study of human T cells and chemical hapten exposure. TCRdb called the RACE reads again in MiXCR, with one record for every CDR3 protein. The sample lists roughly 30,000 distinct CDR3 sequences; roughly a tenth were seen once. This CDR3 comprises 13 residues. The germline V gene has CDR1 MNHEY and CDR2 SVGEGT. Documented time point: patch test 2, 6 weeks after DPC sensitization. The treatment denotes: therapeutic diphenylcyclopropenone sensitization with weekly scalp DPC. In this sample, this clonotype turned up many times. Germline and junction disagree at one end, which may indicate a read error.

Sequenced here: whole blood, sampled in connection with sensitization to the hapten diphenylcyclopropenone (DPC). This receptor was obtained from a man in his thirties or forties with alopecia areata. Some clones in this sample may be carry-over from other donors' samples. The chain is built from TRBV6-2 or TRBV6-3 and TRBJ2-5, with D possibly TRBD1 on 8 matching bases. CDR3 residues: CASSLSAQAGQVF. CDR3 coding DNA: TGTGCCAGCAGTCTAAGCGCCCAAGCGGGACAGGTCTTC.